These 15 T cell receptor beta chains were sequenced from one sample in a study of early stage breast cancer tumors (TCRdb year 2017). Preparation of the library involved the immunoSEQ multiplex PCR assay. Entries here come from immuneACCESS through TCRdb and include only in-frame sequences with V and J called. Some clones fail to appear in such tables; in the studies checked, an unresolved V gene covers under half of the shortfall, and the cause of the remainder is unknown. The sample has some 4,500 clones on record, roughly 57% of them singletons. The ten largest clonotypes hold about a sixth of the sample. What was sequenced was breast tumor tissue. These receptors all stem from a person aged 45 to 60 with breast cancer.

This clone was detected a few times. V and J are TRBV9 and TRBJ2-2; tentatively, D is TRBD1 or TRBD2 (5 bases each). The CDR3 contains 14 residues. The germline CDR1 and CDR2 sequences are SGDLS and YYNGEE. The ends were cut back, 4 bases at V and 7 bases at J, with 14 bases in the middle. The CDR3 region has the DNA TGTGCCAGCAGCCTCATAAGGGACCACGGGGAGCTGTTTTTT. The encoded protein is CASSLIRDHGELFF.

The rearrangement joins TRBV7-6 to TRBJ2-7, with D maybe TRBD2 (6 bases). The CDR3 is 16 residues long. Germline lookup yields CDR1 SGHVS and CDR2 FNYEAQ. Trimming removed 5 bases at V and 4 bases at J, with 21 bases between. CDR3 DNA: TGTGCCAGCAGCCAATCAGCGGGCGGGTCAGGGTACGAGCAGTACTTC. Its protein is CASSQSAGGSGYEQYF.

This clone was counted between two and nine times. CDR3 sequence reads: CASSQEPQRAKNIQYF. CDR3 sequence (DNA): TGTGCCAGCAGCCAAGAACCCCAGCGGGCCAAAAACATTCAGTACTTC. This chain joins TRBV4-2 and TRBJ2-4; tentatively, D is TRBD2 (5 bases). This CDR3 contains 16 residues. Trimming took 0 bases from V and 1 from J, leaving 10 bases between them. Germline V gives CDR1 LGHNA, CDR2 YNFKEQ.

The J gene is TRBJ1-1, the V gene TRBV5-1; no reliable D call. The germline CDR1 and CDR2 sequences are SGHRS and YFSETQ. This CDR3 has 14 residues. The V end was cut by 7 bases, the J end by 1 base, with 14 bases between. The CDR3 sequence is CASGPGDTNTEAFF. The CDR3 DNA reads TGCGCCAGCGGTCCGGGAGATACGAACACTGAAGCTTTCTTT.

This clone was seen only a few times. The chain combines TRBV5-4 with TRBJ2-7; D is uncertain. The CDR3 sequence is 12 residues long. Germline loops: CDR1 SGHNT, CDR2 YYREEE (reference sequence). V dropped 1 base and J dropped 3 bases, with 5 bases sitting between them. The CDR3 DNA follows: TGTGCCAGCAGCTTGATGGACTACGAGCAGTACTTC. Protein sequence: CASSLMDYEQYF.

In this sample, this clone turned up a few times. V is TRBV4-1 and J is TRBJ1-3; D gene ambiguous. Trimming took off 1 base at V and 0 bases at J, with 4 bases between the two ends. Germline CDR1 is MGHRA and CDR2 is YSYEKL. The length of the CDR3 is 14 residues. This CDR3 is CASSQGDSGNTIYF. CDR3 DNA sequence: TGCGCCAGCAGCCAAGGAGACTCTGGAAACACCATATATTTT.

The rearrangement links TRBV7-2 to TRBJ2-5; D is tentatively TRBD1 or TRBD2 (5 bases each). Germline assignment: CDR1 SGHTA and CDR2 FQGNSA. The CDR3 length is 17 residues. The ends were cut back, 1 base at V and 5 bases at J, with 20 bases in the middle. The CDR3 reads CASSLGPGGGMGETQYF. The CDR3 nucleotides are TGTGCCAGCAGCTTAGGACCTGGGGGTGGAATGGGGGAGACCCAGTACTTC. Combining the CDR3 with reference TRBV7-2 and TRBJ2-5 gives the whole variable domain GAGVSQSPSNKVTEKGKDVELRCDPISGHTALYWYRQSLGQGLEFLIYFQGNSAPDKSGLPSDRFSAERTGGSVSTLTIQRTQQEDSAVYLCASSLGPGGGMGETQYFGPGTRLLVL.

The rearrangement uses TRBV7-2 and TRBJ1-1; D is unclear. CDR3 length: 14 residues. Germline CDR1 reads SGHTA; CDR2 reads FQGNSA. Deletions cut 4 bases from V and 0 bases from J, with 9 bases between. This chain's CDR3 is CASSSWAVNTEAFF. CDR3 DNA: TGTGCCAGCAGCTCCTGGGCGGTGAACACTGAAGCTTTCTTT.

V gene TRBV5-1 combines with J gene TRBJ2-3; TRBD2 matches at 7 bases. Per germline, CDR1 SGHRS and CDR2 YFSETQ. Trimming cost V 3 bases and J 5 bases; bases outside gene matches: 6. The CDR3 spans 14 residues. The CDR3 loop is CASSSGLGEDTQYF. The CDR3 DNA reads TGCGCCAGCAGCTCTGGACTAGGGGAAGATACGCAGTATTTT. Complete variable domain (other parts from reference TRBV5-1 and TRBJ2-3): KAGVTQTPRYLIKTRGQQVTLSCSPISGHRSVSWYQQTPGQGLQFLFEYFSETQRNKGNFPGRFSGRQFSNSRSEMNVSTLELGDSALYLCASSSGLGEDTQYFGPGTRLTVL.

CDR3 residues: CASSQGVRDEQYV. As DNA, the CDR3 is TGTGCCAGCAGCCAAGGGGTACGGGACGAGCAGTACGTC. V usage is TRBV14 and J usage is TRBJ2-7; D call uncertain. V was clipped by 1 base and J by 5 bases, with 9 bases between them. The germline CDR1 and CDR2 sequences are SGHDN and FVKESK. There are 13 residues in the CDR3.

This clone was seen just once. CDR3 sequence (DNA): TGTGCCAGCAGCTTGCCTAGTGAAGAGACCCAGTACTTC. This codes for CASSLPSEETQYF. V is TRBV5-6 and J is TRBJ2-5, with unresolved D. This CDR3 contains 13 residues. Trimming cost V 1 base and J 3 bases, with 7 bases left between them. CDR1 and CDR2 (germline): SGHDT, YYEEEE.

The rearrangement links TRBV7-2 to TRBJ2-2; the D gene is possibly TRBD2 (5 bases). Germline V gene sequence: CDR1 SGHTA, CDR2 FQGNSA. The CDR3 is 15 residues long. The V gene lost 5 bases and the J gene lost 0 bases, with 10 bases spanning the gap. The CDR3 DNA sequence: TGTGCCAGCAGCAGCGGAGCCCCGAACACCGGGGAGCTGTTTTTT. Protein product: CASSSGAPNTGELFF.

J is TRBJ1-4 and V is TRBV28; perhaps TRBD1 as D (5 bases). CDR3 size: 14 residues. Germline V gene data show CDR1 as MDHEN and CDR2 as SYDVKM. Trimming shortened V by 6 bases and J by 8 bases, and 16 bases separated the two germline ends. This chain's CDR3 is CASSRPVGAEKLFF. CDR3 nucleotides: TGTGCCAGCAGCCGCCCCGTTGGGGCCGAAAAACTGTTTTTT.

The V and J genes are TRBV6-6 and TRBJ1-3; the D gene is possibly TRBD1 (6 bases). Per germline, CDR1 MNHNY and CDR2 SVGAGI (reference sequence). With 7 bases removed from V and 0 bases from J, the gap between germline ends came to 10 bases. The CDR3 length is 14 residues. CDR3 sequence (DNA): TGTGCCAGCAAGGGGGGGTTCTCTGGAAACACCATATATTTT. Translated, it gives CASKGGFSGNTIYF.

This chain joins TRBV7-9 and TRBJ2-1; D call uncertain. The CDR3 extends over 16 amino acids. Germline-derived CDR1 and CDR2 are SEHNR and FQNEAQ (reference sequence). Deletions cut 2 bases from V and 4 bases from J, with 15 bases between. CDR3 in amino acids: CASSLMSAERYNEQFF. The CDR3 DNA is TGTGCCAGCAGCTTAATGTCGGCAGAGCGATACAATGAGCAGTTCTTC.